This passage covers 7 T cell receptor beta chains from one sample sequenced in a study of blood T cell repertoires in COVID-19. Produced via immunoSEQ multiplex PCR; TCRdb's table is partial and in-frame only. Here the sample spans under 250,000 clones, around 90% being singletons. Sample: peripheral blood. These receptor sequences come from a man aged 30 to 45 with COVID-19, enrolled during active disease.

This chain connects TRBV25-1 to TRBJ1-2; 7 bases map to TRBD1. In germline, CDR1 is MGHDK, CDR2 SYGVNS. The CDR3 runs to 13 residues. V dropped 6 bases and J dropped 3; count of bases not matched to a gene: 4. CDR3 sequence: CASSITGDYGYTF. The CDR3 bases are TGTGCCAGCAGCATAACAGGGGACTATGGCTACACCTTC.

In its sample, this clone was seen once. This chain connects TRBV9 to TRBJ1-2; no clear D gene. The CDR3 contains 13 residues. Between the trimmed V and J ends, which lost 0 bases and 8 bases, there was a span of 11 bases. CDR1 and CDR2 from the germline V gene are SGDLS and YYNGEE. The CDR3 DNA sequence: TGTGCCAGCAGCGTAGTATCCGGGTCGGGCTACACCTTC. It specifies CASSVVSGSGYTF.

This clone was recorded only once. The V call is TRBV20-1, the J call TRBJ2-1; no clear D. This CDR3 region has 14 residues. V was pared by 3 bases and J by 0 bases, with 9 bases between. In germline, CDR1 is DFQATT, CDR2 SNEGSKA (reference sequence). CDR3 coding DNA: TGCAGTGCTAGTCCCTCTAGCTCCTACAATGAGCAGTTCTTC. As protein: CSASPSSSYNEQFF.

The CDR3 region is CASSFDGVNTEAFF. CDR3 nucleotides: TGTGCCAGTAGTTTCGACGGAGTGAACACTGAAGCTTTCTTT. The gene calls are TRBV19 and TRBJ1-1; D not resolved. Germline V gene lookup returns CDR1 LNHDA and CDR2 SQIVND (reference sequence). This CDR3 is built from 14 residues. V was shortened by 5 bases and J by 0 bases, with 10 bases between the two germline ends.

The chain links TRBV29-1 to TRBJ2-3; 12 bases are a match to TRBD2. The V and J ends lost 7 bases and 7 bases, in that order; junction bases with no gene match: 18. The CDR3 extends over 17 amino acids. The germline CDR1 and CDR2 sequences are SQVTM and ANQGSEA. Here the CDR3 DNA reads TGCAGCGCAGTGATATTAGGACTAGCGGGAACCAAATATACGCAGTATTTT. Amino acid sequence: CSAVILGLAGTKYTQYF.

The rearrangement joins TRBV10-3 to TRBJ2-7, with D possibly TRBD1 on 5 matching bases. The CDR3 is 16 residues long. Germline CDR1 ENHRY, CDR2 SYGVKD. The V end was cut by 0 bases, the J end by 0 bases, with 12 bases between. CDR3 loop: CAISESVRQSSYEQYF. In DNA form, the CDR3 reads TGTGCCATCAGTGAGTCCGTGCGACAGAGCTCCTACGAGCAGTACTTC.

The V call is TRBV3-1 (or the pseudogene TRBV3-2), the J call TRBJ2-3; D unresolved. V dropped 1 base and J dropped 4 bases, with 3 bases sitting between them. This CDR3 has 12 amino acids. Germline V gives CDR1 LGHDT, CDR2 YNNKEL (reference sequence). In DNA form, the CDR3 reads TGTGCCAGCAGCCAAGTATCAGATACGCAGTATTTT. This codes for CASSQVSDTQYF.